The 25 T cell receptor beta chains given below trace back to one sample, sequenced in a study of cytomegalovirus exposure and HLA in healthy donors. In the PCR, 60 Vbeta and 13 Jbeta primers were used. Sequenced by immunoSEQ multiplex PCR; TCRdb stores in-frame clones only, minus some. The sample shows some 160,000 clones, around 80% of them seen only once. Sequencing input: PBMCs. The source of these receptors is a male donor in good health and CMV-seropositive.

The J gene is TRBJ2-3, the V gene TRBV11-2; D might be TRBD2 (6 bases). The V gene lost 1 base and the J gene lost 5 bases, with 10 bases spanning the gap. Germline CDR1 and CDR2: SGHAT and FQNNGV. CDR3 length equals 14 residues. CDR3 loop: CASSLAPGGDTQYF. CDR3 bases: TGTGCCAGCAGCTTAGCCCCCGGGGGAGATACGCAGTATTTT.

The chain joins TRBV5-1 to TRBJ1-2; 7 bases agree with TRBD1. V was clipped by 6 bases and J by 5 bases; unmatched bases: 25. The CDR3 totals 19 residues. From germline, CDR1 is SGHRS and CDR2 YFSETQ. The DNA for the CDR3 is TGCGCCAGCACCGGGACAGACATCTTCGCCCCTCCTTTCCTATATGGCTACACCTTC. Translating gives CASTGTDIFAPPFLYGYTF.

CDR3: CASSFGGSNEKLFF. In DNA, the CDR3 is TGTGCCAGCAGTTTCGGAGGATCTAATGAAAAACTGTTTTTT. This chain uses TRBV28 with TRBJ1-4; no definite D call. Deletions cut 3 bases from V and 3 bases from J, with 8 bases between. In germline, CDR1 is MDHEN, CDR2 SYDVKM. The CDR3 is 14 residues long.

V is TRBV20-1 and J is TRBJ2-7; weak D call: TRBD2 (5 bases). The CDR3 totals 11 residues. V dropped 5 bases and J dropped 6 bases, with 11 bases sitting between them. Looked up from germline, CDR1 is DFQATT and CDR2 is SNEGSKA (reference sequence). For the CDR3, the DNA is TGCAGTGCTCGGACTCTCGGCGAGCAGTACTTC. Protein sequence: CSARTLGEQYF.

V is TRBV6-5 and J is TRBJ1-1; 7 nucleotides agree with TRBD1. V shed 7 bases and J 6 bases; nucleotides not matched to a gene: 11. This CDR3 comprises 14 residues. The germline gives CDR1 MNHEY, CDR2 SVGAGI. Here the CDR3 reads CASIDRAYTAEAFF. The CDR3 DNA reads as TGTGCCAGCATCGACAGGGCCTATACCGCTGAAGCTTTCTTT.

The chain links TRBV5-1 to TRBJ1-5; D is uncertain. The length of the CDR3 is 15 residues. V was cut by 0 bases and J by 4 bases, with 11 bases left in between. From germline, CDR1 is SGHRS and CDR2 YFSETQ. The CDR3 loop reads CASSLVSGSNQPQHF. CDR3 bases: TGCGCCAGCAGCTTGGTTTCAGGCTCTAATCAGCCCCAGCATTTT.

The rearrangement uses TRBV28 and TRBJ1-2; 8 nucleotides align to TRBD1. This CDR3 is built from 14 residues. V was clipped by 4 bases and J by 7 bases; unmatched bases: 8. CDR1 MDHEN and CDR2 SYDVKM come from the germline V gene. The CDR3 here is CASSSAQGDIGYTF. The CDR3 region has the DNA TGTGCCAGCAGTTCCGCACAGGGGGATATTGGCTACACCTTC.

The V call is TRBV7-9, the J call TRBJ1-5; weak D call: TRBD1 (5 bases). From germline, CDR1 is SEHNR and CDR2 FQNEAQ (reference sequence). V dropped 1 base and J dropped 7 bases, with 11 bases sitting between them. The length of the CDR3 is 14 residues. CDR3 region: CASSLDLQVQPQHF. CDR3 DNA sequence: TGTGCCAGCAGCTTAGACTTACAGGTACAGCCCCAGCATTTT.

The CDR3 nucleotides read TGTGCCAGCAGTTTTAATCCGGGACACTCCTACGAGCAGTACTTC. It translates to CASSFNPGHSYEQYF. V is TRBV28 and J is TRBJ2-5; tentatively, D is TRBD1 (6 bases). TRBJ2-7 matches the DNA end more closely, so the J call is doubtful. CDR1 is MDHEN and CDR2 is SYDVKM in the germline V gene. This CDR3 has 15 amino acids.

The rearrangement uses TRBV6-6 and TRBJ1-6; D is unclear. Trimming pared 8 bases from V and 7 bases from J, leaving 12 bases between. CDR1 MNHNY and CDR2 SVGAGI come from the germline V gene (reference sequence). The CDR3 length is 13 residues. The CDR3 is CASSAAPNSPLHF. Here the CDR3 DNA reads TGTGCCAGCTCCGCGGCCCCCAATTCACCCCTCCACTTT.

The chain couples TRBV10-3 to TRBJ1-1; D uncertain. CDR3 length: 13 amino acids. In germline, CDR1 is ENHRY, CDR2 SYGVKD. Trimming cost V 10 bases and J 0 bases, with 12 bases left between them. In DNA, the CDR3 is TGTGCCACCAGGAAGGAGATGAACACTGAAGCTTTCTTT. This gives the protein CATRKEMNTEAFF.

CDR3 DNA: TGTGCCAGCAGTGAGGAGGGGAGAGGCTATGGCTACACCTTC. This sequence encodes CASSEEGRGYGYTF. The rearrangement uses TRBV2 and TRBJ1-2, with D tentatively TRBD1 (5 bases). CDR1 SNHLY and CDR2 FYNNEI come from the germline V gene. The CDR3 length is 14 residues. V lost 3 bases to trimming and J lost 4 bases, with 12 bases between them. Based on the CDR3 plus reference TRBV2 and TRBJ1-2, the full variable domain is EPEVTQTPSHQVTQMGQEVILRCVPISNHLYFYWYRQILGQKVEFLVSFYNNEISEKSEIFDDQFSVERPDGSNFTLKIRSTKLEDSAMYFCASSEEGRGYGYTFGSGTRLTVV.

The V call is TRBV2, the J call TRBJ2-7; D might be TRBD1 (5 bases). CDR1 is SNHLY, CDR2 FYNNEI, per germline. V was cut by 10 bases and J by 6 bases, with 13 bases left in between. This CDR3 is 11 amino acids long. The CDR3 region has the DNA TGTGCCATCTACGACAGCTGCGAGCAGTACTTC. Its protein product is CAIYDSCEQYF.

The rearrangement joins TRBV15 to TRBJ2-3, with 7 bases lining up with TRBD2. The CDR3 is made up of 15 amino acids. Germline values: CDR1 LNHNV, CDR2 YYDKDF (reference sequence). The V gene end was trimmed by 1 base and the J gene end by 1 base; junction bases not matched to a gene: 2. This CDR3 reads CATSRGTSGTDTQYF. CDR3 bases: TGTGCCACCAGCAGAGGCACTAGCGGCACAGATACGCAGTATTTT.

The table lists this clone with a count of one. J is TRBJ1-6 and V is TRBV11-1; unclear D gene. Germline-derived CDR1 and CDR2 are SGHAT and FQDESV (reference sequence). This CDR3 spans 14 amino acids. The germline V and J ends were trimmed by 4 bases and 4 bases, with 8 bases remaining between them. Here the CDR3 reads CASSSRGYNSPLHF. The CDR3 nucleotides read TGTGCCAGCAGCTCCCGAGGGTATAATTCACCCCTCCACTTT. Full variable domain (rest looked up from reference TRBV11-1 and TRBJ1-6): EAEVAQSPRYKITEKSQAVAFWCDPISGHATLYWYRQILGQGPELLVQFQDESVVDDSQLPKDRFSAERLKGVDSTLKIQPAELGDSAMYLCASSSRGYNSPLHFGNGTRLTVT.

This rearrangement joins TRBV4-3 to TRBJ1-2, with 8 positions matching TRBD1. V lost 0 bases to trimming and J lost 2 bases; unmatched junction nucleotides: 2. Germline V gene sequence: CDR1 LGHNA, CDR2 YSLEER. The CDR3 consists of 15 residues. CDR3 in amino acids: CASSQDPGGNYGYTF. The CDR3 nucleotides are TGCGCCAGCAGCCAAGATCCAGGGGGCAACTATGGCTACACCTTC.

The chain is built from TRBV10-3 and TRBJ1-6; 11 bases are a match to TRBD1. With V trimmed by 8 bases and J by 10 bases, 7 bases remained unmatched. Germline V gene data show CDR1 as ENHRY and CDR2 as SYGVKD. The CDR3 contains 14 residues. CDR3: CAIWTGGQVSPLHF. For the CDR3, the DNA is TGTGCCATCTGGACAGGGGGCCAGGTCTCACCCCTCCACTTT.

This clone turned up a few times. The chain is built from TRBV19 and TRBJ1-5; D is undetermined. V lost 6 bases and J lost 0, with 9 bases in between. The CDR3 totals 14 residues. Germline V gives CDR1 LNHDA, CDR2 SQIVND (reference sequence). The CDR3 is CASRRHHSNQPQHF. In DNA form, the CDR3 reads TGTGCCAGTAGAAGACACCATAGCAATCAGCCCCAGCATTTT.

A few counts support this clone. This chain uses TRBV28 with TRBJ1-4; 7 nucleotides agree with TRBD1. The ends lost 3 bases at V and 2 bases at J; junction bases unmatched: 12. The CDR3 runs to 18 residues. In germline, CDR1 is MDHEN, CDR2 SYDVKM. The CDR3: CASSFLLRLGQTNEKLFF. The CDR3, as DNA: TGTGCCAGCAGTTTTCTCTTGCGATTGGGACAGACTAATGAAAAACTGTTTTTT.

The V call is TRBV7-8, the J call TRBJ1-1; TRBD1 might be the D (5 bases). Germline lookup yields CDR1 SGHVS and CDR2 FQNEAQ. This CDR3 is 14 amino acids long. V gave up 4 bases and J gave up 0 bases, with 9 bases separating them. The CDR3 here is CASSSRALNTEAFF. CDR3 DNA: TGTGCCAGCAGCTCCAGGGCGCTGAACACTGAAGCTTTCTTT.

The genes are TRBV6-1 and TRBJ2-1; 10 bases match TRBD2. The trim removed 2 bases at V and 2 bases at J, leaving 0 bases unmatched. The germline V gene has CDR1 MNHNS and CDR2 SASEGT. The CDR3 has 15 amino acids. The CDR3 sequence is CASSELAGAYNEQFF. The CDR3 DNA follows: TGTGCCAGCAGTGAACTAGCGGGAGCCTACAATGAGCAGTTCTTC.

The J gene is TRBJ2-7, the V gene TRBV27; 12 bases align to TRBD2. The trim removed 7 bases at V and 1 base at J, leaving 8 bases unmatched. Germline V CDR1 and CDR2: MNHEY, SMNVEV (reference sequence). This CDR3 has 16 residues. CDR3 nucleotides: TGTGCCAGCACTCGGTGGGGGACTAGCGGGTCCTACGAGCAGTACTTC. Encoded protein: CASTRWGTSGSYEQYF.

The V and J genes are TRBV7-9 and TRBJ2-3; a possible D gene is TRBD2 (5 bases). This CDR3 contains 15 residues. V lost 3 bases, J lost 0 bases, and 10 bases lay in between. Looked up from germline, CDR1 is SEHNR and CDR2 is FQNEAQ (reference sequence). DNA of the CDR3: TGTGCCAGCAGCTTCTACGGCGGGAGCACAGATACGCAGTATTTT. It is translated as CASSFYGGSTDTQYF. The entire variable domain, with the rest obtained from reference TRBV7-9 and TRBJ2-3, is as follows: DTGVSQNPRHKITKRGQNVTFRCDPISEHNRLYWYRQTLGQGPEFLTYFQNEAQLEKSRLLSDRFSAERPKGSFSTLEIQRTEQGDSAMYLCASSFYGGSTDTQYFGPGTRLTVL.

CDR3: CASSPWDRAGLYGYTF. For the CDR3, the DNA is TGTGCCAGCAGCCCTTGGGACAGGGCGGGTTTATATGGCTACACCTTC. The rearrangement joins TRBV5-6 to TRBJ1-2; 9 bases align to TRBD1. J gave up 5 bases and V 4 bases, and 12 bases lay outside the gene matches. Germline V lookup: CDR1 SGHDT, CDR2 YYEEEE. The CDR3 runs to 16 residues.

This sequence joins TRBV4-1 and TRBJ1-1; TRBD1 matches 7 bases. Germline V gene lookup returns CDR1 MGHRA and CDR2 YSYEKL. This CDR3 spans 16 amino acids. With V trimmed by 2 bases and J by 5 bases, 11 bases remained unmatched. CDR3 DNA: TGCGCCAGCAGCCAACCCCGGGACAGTTCCCGTACTGAAGCTTTCTTT. Protein sequence: CASSQPRDSSRTEAFF.